Sequencing of this TCR beta chain was carried out in a study of Ad26.COV2.S vaccination and SARS-CoV-2 variants. Study-level information: Recipients of Ad26.COV2.S got it intramuscularly, once or twice 56 days apart.

Note on this clone: Its specificity is not known.

General study results and limits: CD8+ and CD4+ T cells specific for spike reportedly responded with substantial breadth after vaccination. Spike-specific TCR breadth was greater in vaccine than placebo recipients.

The treatment denotes: over 15 received Ad26.COV2.S at low or high dose, single or two shots; roughly five received placebo; per-sample allocation not given. Material that was analyzed had been drawn on day 63 after the first vaccine or placebo injection. SARS-CoV-2 spike from the Wuhan strain was encoded by the vaccine, an Ad26 vector. Clones were read by immunoSEQ multiplex PCR, and TCRdb kept only the in-frame ones, dropping some. The sample holds about 350,000 clones, 65% to 90% seen once. The CDR3 is 16 residues long. Germline loops: CDR1 LNHDA, CDR2 SQIVND (reference sequence). V lost 4 bases to trimming and J lost 4 bases, with 16 bases between them.

The V call is TRBV19, the J call TRBJ2-2, with D possibly TRBD2 on 5 matching bases. The TCR originated in a person between 18 and 59 years old who received the Ad26.COV2.S COVID-19 vaccine or a placebo. The sample was peripheral blood, taken in a trial of Ad26.COV2.S vaccine versus placebo. In DNA, the CDR3 is TGTGCCAGTAGTAACCTCCGGCTAGCTGGCACCGGGGAGCTGTTTTTT. The encoded protein is CASSNLRLAGTGELFF.